Here is one T cell receptor (beta chain) with its context. This clonotype was detected many times. The specificity of this receptor is unknown. Qualities for individual bases were not recorded, and no much larger clone is one base off. The receptor library was made with PCR. The sample was run on an Illumina HiSeq 2500. Molecular barcoding was employed in the preparation of TCR libraries, with unique molecular identifiers being used to normalize TCRbeta repertoire quantification. Through fastp at Q25 and MiXCR, TCRdb rebuilt clones from the public reads, retaining in-frame beta chains. Identical CDR3 protein sequences are pooled into one entry, listed with their most common genes and DNA. This sample lists hundreds of thousands of distinct CDR3 sequences; 12% were detected once. Of the sample, about 2.6% falls within the top ten clones. This sample is drawn from a study of T-cell reconstitution after alpha-beta-depleted transplantation in children (TCRdb year 2016). Concerning the study at large: Using TCR repertoire profiling, the study followed T-cell immune reconstitution in a quantitative way in children after TCRalphabeta/CD19-depleted allogeneic hematopoietic cell transplantation.

From the cysteine up to the phenylalanine, the CDR3 has a length of 14 residues. The CDR3 DNA has 42 bases and is translated from base 1. Relative to germline, V is missing 3 bases and J is missing 1 base, with 3 bases of the junction outside any gene match. CDR1 is given as DFQATT and CDR2 as SNEGSKA, both from the germline V gene (reference sequence). The TCR sequence derives from a human donor who donated a stem cell graft to a child with acute lymphoblastic leukemia. Here the sequenced sample was PBMCs from the stem cell graft donor, taken from the stem cell graft. Here the chain combines TRBV20-1 and TRBJ2-7; 10 nucleotides in the junction match TRBD2. In nucleotide form, the sequence is TGCAGTGCTAGTATAGCGGGAGGTTCCTACGAGCAGTACTTC. This codes for CSASIAGGSYEQYF.